Listed here are 20 T cell receptor beta chains from one sample, sequenced in a study of T cell changes during pregnancy in multiple sclerosis. Using immunoSEQ multiplex PCR, the repertoire was profiled, and TCRdb retains in-frame clones only, with some absent. The sample yields around 64,000 clones, nearly 95% seen once. The specimen was CD4+ T cells from peripheral blood mononuclear cells, collected after pregnancy. Every receptor here comes from a female donor with multiple sclerosis, enrolled in a pregnancy study.

V usage is TRBV30 and J usage is TRBJ1-1; D is undetermined. The CDR3 sequence is 13 residues long. Trimming pared 2 bases from V and 3 bases from J, leaving 10 bases between. The germline gives CDR1 GTSNPN, CDR2 SVGIG (reference sequence). DNA of the CDR3: TGTGCCTGGAGTCCGGGTGGGTACACTGAAGCTTTCTTT. It translates to CAWSPGGYTEAFF. Combining the CDR3 with reference TRBV30 and TRBJ1-1 gives the whole variable domain SQTIHQWPATLVQPVGSPLSLECTVEGTSNPNLYWYRQAAGRGLQLLFYSVGIGQISSEVPQNLSASRPQDRQFILSSKKLLLSDSGFYLCAWSPGGYTEAFFGQGTRLTVV.

The chain recombines TRBV5-1 with TRBJ2-1, with TRBD2 matching over 10 bases. V shed 5 bases and J 10 bases; nucleotides not matched to a gene: 12. Germline CDR1 SGHRS, CDR2 YFSETQ. CDR3 length: 15 residues. DNA of the CDR3: TGCGCCAGCAGAGTGGTCCTAGCGGGGGAAGAAGAGCAGTTCTTC. Amino acid sequence: CASRVVLAGEEEQFF.

This chain joins TRBV21-1 and TRBJ1-5; the tabulated D call, TRBD1, remains unverified against the DNA. TRBV21-1 counts as a pseudogene. The CDR3 is 17 amino acids. The DNA for the CDR3 is TGTGCCAGCAGCAAAGGGGCAGGGTCGTATAGCAATCAGCCCCAGCATTTT. Translating gives CASSKGAGSYSNQPQHF.

The chain recombines TRBV11-2 with TRBJ2-5; TRBD2 is a possible D gene (6 bases). In germline, CDR1 is SGHAT, CDR2 FQNNGV. V was cut by 5 bases and J by 5 bases, with 18 bases left in between. CDR3 length: 15 residues. The DNA of the CDR3 is TGTGCCAGCAGCCCCATCCTTTTAGCGGCGGAGACCCAGTACTTC. Translated, it gives CASSPILLAAETQYF.

This chain connects TRBV5-1 to TRBJ2-7; TRBD1 agrees at 12 bases. V lost 8 bases and J lost 7; bases outside the gene matches: 16. CDR3 length: 16 residues. Germline CDR1 and CDR2: SGHRS and YFSETQ. This CDR3 reads CARYGSSGQGAEEQYF. CDR3 DNA sequence: TGCGCCAGGTACGGGTCTTCGGGACAGGGGGCTGAGGAGCAGTACTTC.

The rearrangement uses TRBV5-1 and TRBJ2-1, with 7 nucleotides matching TRBD2. The CDR3 totals 17 residues. The J segment lost 5 bases and the V segment lost 4 bases, leaving 15 bases of the junction unmatched. Germline values: CDR1 SGHRS, CDR2 YFSETQ. The CDR3 protein is CASSGGGRASGNNEQFF. The CDR3 region has the DNA TGCGCCAGCAGCGGGGGGGGTAGGGCTAGCGGAAACAATGAGCAGTTCTTC.

CDR3 bases: TGTGCCAGCAGCCTCAGCGGGGGGGCCTACGAGCAGTACTTC. It is translated as CASSLSGGAYEQYF. The chain has TRBV7-2 and TRBJ2-7; TRBD2 matches 10 bases. The CDR3 contains 14 residues. Germline V gives CDR1 SGHTA, CDR2 FQGNSA. Unmatched junction bases numbered 3, after V lost 5 bases and J lost 2 bases.

There are a few counts of this clone. The genes are TRBV30 and TRBJ1-5; no clear D. The CDR3 has 13 amino acids. Trimming stripped 3 bases from V and 0 bases from J, with 6 bases between. CDR1 is GTSNPN and CDR2 is SVGIG in the germline V gene (reference sequence). CDR3 in DNA: TGTGCCTGGAGCAGCGATAGCAATCAGCCCCAGCATTTT. Translated: CAWSSDSNQPQHF.

The genes are TRBV5-1 and TRBJ1-6; no clear D. The CDR3 is made up of 16 amino acids. Germline CDR1 and CDR2: SGHRS and YFSETQ. Trimming cost V 4 bases and J 5 bases, with 16 bases left between them. The CDR3 protein is CASSITEVGNNSPLHF. In DNA form, the CDR3 reads TGCGCCAGCAGCATAACGGAGGTTGGCAATAATTCACCCCTCCACTTT.

This clone was counted only a few times. The chain couples TRBV6-5 to TRBJ1-1; D perhaps matches TRBD1 (6 bases). This CDR3 has 14 amino acids. The V and J ends lost 6 bases and 5 bases respectively, with 16 bases between them. The germline V gene encodes CDR1 MNHEY and CDR2 SVGAGI. CDR3 loop: CASRETGRGTEAFF. CDR3 DNA: TGTGCCAGCAGAGAAACAGGGAGGGGGACTGAAGCTTTCTTT.

This clone appeared a single time. This chain joins TRBV6-5 and TRBJ1-1, with D perhaps TRBD1 (5 bases). The length of the CDR3 is 14 residues. The V end was cut by 6 bases, the J end by 2 bases, with 13 bases between. Per germline, CDR1 MNHEY and CDR2 SVGAGI. The CDR3 region is CASSSDTGNTEAFF. CDR3 bases: TGTGCCAGCAGCTCAGATACAGGAAACACTGAAGCTTTCTTT.

This clone was counted a single time. V usage is TRBV5-1 and J usage is TRBJ2-5; a possible D gene is TRBD2 (6 bases). The CDR3 has 15 residues. Germline V gene lookup returns CDR1 SGHRS and CDR2 YFSETQ. Trimming took off 4 bases at V and 2 bases at J, with 15 bases between the two ends. In DNA, the CDR3 is TGCGCCAGCAGCCCTACTAGCATTGGGCAAGAGACCCAGTACTTC. The encoded protein is CASSPTSIGQETQYF.

Points on this clone: This CDR3 is missing its conserved last phenylalanine or tryptophan, likely due to a read error. No DNA is shown, since the ends of the CDR3 on it are uncertain; the CDR3 is the one TCRdb lists. The chain carries TRBV6-5 and TRBJ1-2; the table's D call, TRBD1, was not checked against the DNA. Germline V gives CDR1 MNHEY, CDR2 SVGAGI. The CDR3 extends over 9 residues, inclusive of both ends. CDR3 region: CARGPGCYP.

This clone has a single count. The genes are TRBV19 and TRBJ2-5; the match to TRBD1 covers 8 bases. Germline V CDR1 and CDR2: LNHDA, SQIVND (reference sequence). The CDR3 loop spans 12 amino acids. The V segment lost 5 bases and the J segment 5 bases; nucleotides outside the gene matches: 1. CDR3 bases: TGTGCCAGTAGTGGACAGGGCGAGACCCAGTACTTC. This encodes CASSGQGETQYF. Full variable domain (remainder filled in from reference TRBV19 and TRBJ2-5): DGGITQSPKYLFRKEGQNVTLSCEQNLNHDAMYWYRQDPGQGLRLIYYSQIVNDFQKGDIAEGYSVSREKKESFPLTVTSAQKNPTAFYLCASSGQGETQYFGPGTRLLVL.

The chain has TRBV28 and TRBJ1-3; 7 positions agree with TRBD1. From germline, CDR1 is MDHEN and CDR2 SYDVKM. This CDR3 is 15 amino acids long. The V and J ends lost 3 bases and 5 bases, in that order; junction bases with no gene match: 7. As DNA, the CDR3 is TGTGCCAGCAGTTTGTCTCGGACAGGACGAAACACCATATATTTT. Translation gives CASSLSRTGRNTIYF.

This clone was observed once. The V call is TRBV4-1, the J call TRBJ2-5, with 10 nucleotides matching TRBD1. The better agreement between TRBJ2-7 and the DNA end casts doubt on the J call. CDR3 length: 16 residues. CDR1 is MGHRA, CDR2 YSYEKL, per germline. CDR3 residues: CASSQNLGQGNYEQYF. The CDR3 nucleotides read TGCGCCAGCAGCCAAAACCTGGGACAGGGGAATTACGAGCAGTACTTC.

This clone is a singleton in its sample. This sequence joins TRBV6-1 and TRBJ1-3, with D possibly being TRBD1 (6 bases). Germline V gene data show CDR1 as MNHNS and CDR2 as SASEGT. The CDR3 is made up of 16 amino acids. V gave up 0 bases and J gave up 2 bases, with 11 bases separating them. The CDR3 nucleotides are TGTGCCAGCAGTGAAGCTTGGGGGCCGCCTGGAAACACCATATATTTT. Translating it yields CASSEAWGPPGNTIYF.

The V gene is TRBV19, the J gene TRBJ2-7, with D possibly being TRBD1 (6 bases). The CDR3 totals 17 residues. In germline, CDR1 is LNHDA, CDR2 SQIVND (reference sequence). Deletions cut 4 bases from V and 0 bases from J, with 19 bases between. CDR3 in amino acids: CASSTIQGNRDSYEQYF. CDR3 nucleotide sequence: TGTGCCAGTAGTACCATACAGGGTAACCGGGACTCCTACGAGCAGTACTTC.

This clone showed up just once. The chain recombines TRBV19 with TRBJ2-2, with TRBD2 identical over 14 bases. CDR3 length equals 15 residues. The germline gives CDR1 LNHDA, CDR2 SQIVND (reference sequence). Germline trimming cut 7 bases from V and 4 bases from J; bases unmatched to any gene: 2. The DNA of the CDR3 is TGTGCCAGTACGGGACTAGCGGGAGTCACCGGGGAGCTGTTTTTT. Amino acids: CASTGLAGVTGELFF.

The chain combines TRBV10-1 with TRBJ2-7; possibly TRBD2 for D (6 bases). This CDR3 spans 11 amino acids. Germline CDR1 WNHNN, CDR2 SYGVQD (reference sequence). V lost 9 bases to trimming and J lost 5 bases, with 11 bases between them. Written as DNA, the CDR3 is TGCGCCAGTCAGACTAGTGACGAGCAGTACTTC. Residues: CASQTSDEQYF.